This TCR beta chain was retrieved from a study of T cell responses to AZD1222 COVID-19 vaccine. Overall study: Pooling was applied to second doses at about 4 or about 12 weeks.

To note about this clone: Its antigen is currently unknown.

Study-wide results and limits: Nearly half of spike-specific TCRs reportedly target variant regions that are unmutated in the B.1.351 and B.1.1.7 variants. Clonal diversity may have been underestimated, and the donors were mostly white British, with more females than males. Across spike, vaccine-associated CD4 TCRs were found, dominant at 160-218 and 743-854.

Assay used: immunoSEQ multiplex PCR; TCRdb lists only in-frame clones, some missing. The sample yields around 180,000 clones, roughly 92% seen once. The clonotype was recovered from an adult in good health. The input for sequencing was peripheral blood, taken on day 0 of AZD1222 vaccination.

The CDR3 is CASRRSPATEAFF. In nucleotides, the CDR3 is TGCGCCAGCAGAAGGAGTCCGGCGACTGAAGCTTTCTTT. The rearrangement uses TRBV5-1 and TRBJ1-1; D is unresolved. V lost 5 bases to trimming and J lost 5 bases, with 13 bases between them. Per germline, CDR1 SGHRS and CDR2 YFSETQ. The CDR3 spans 13 residues.